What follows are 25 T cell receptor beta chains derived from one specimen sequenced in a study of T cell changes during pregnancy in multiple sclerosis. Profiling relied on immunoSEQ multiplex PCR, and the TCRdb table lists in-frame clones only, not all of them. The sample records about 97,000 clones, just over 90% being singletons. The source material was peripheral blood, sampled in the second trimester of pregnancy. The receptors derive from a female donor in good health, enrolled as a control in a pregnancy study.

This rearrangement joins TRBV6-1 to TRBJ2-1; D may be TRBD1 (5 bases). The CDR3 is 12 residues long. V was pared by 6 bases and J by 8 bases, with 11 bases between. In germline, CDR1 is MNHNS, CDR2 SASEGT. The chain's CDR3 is CASRDILHEQFF. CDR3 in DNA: TGTGCCAGCAGGGACATTCTCCATGAGCAGTTCTTC.

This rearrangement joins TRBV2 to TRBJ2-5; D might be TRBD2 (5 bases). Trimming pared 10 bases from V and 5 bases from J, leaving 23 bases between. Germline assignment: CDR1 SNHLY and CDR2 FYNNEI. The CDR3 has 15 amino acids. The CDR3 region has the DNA TGTGCCAACCTTAACGACGAGAGGGTGGGGGAGACCCAGTACTTC. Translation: CANLNDERVGETQYF.

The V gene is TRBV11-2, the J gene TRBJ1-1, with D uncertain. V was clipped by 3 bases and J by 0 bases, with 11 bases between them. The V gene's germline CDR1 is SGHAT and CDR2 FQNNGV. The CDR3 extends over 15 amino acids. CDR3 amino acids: CASSLGRLMNTEAFF. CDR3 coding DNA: TGTGCCAGCAGCTTGGGGAGGCTCATGAACACTGAAGCTTTCTTT.

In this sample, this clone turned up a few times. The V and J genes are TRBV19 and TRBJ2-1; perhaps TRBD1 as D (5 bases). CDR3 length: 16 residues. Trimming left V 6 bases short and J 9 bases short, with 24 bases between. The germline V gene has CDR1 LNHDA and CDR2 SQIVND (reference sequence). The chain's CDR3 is CASRPPNRQGLPEQFF. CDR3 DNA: TGTGCCAGTAGACCCCCCAACCGCCAGGGTCTTCCTGAGCAGTTCTTC.

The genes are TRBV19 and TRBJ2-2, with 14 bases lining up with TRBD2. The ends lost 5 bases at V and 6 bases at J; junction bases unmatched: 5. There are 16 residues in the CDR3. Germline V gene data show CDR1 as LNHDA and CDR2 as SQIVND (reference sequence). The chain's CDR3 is CASSPGLAGAAGELFF. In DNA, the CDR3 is TGTGCCAGTAGTCCGGGACTAGCGGGGGCCGCCGGGGAGCTGTTTTTT. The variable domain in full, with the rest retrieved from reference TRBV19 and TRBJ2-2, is DGGITQSPKYLFRKEGQNVTLSCEQNLNHDAMYWYRQDPGQGLRLIYYSQIVNDFQKGDIAEGYSVSREKKESFPLTVTSAQKNPTAFYLCASSPGLAGAAGELFFGEGSRLTVL.

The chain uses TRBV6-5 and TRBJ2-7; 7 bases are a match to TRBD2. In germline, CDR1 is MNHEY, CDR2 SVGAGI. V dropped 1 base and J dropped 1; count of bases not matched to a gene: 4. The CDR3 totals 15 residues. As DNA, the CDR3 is TGTGCCAGCAGTTACTGGACGGGGGGTTCCTACGAGCAGTACTTC. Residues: CASSYWTGGSYEQYF.

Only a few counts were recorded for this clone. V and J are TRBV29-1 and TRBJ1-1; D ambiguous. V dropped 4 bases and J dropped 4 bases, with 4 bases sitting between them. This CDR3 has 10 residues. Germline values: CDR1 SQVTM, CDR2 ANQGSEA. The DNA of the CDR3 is TGCAGCGTTGGAGGCACTGAAGCTTTCTTT. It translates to CSVGGTEAFF. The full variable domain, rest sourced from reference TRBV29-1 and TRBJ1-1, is SAVISQKPSRDICQRGTSLTIQCQVDSQVTMMFWYRQQPGQSLTLIATANQGSEATYESGFVIDKFPISRPNLTFSTLTVSNMSPEDSSIYLCSVGGTEAFFGQGTRLTVV.

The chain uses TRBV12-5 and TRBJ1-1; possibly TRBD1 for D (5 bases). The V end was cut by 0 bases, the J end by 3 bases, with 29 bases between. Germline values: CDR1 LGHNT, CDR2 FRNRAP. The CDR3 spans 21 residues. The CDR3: CASGLVRIPRTEGAADTEAFF. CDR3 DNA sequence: TGTGCTAGTGGTTTGGTAAGAATTCCTCGGACCGAAGGGGCCGCTGACACTGAAGCTTTCTTT.

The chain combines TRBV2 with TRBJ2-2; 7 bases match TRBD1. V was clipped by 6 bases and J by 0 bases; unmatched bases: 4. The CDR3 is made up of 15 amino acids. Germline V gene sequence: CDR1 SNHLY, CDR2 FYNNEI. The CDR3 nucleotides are TGTGCCAGCAGAGGTACAGGGGCGAACACCGGGGAGCTGTTTTTT. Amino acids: CASRGTGANTGELFF.

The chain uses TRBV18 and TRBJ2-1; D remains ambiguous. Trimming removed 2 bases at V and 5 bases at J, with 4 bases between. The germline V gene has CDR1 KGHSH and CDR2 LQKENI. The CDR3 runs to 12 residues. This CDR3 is CASSPTDNEQFF. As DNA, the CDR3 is TGTGCCAGCTCACCAACAGACAATGAGCAGTTCTTC.

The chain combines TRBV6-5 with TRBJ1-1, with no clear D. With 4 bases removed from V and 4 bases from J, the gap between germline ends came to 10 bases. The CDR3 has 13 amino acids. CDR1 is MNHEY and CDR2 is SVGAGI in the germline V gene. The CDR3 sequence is CASSWDEGTEAFF. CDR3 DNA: TGTGCCAGCAGTTGGGATGAGGGCACTGAAGCTTTCTTT.

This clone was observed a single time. The CDR3 DNA follows: TGTGCCAGCAGCTTAGGGGACAGGGCCCCTTACGAGCAGTACTTC. It translates to CASSLGDRAPYEQYF. The chain uses TRBV7-2 and TRBJ2-7; 9 bases agree with TRBD1. The V and J ends lost 1 base and 4 bases, in that order; junction bases with no gene match: 5. The CDR3 runs to 15 residues. Germline V gene data show CDR1 as SGHTA and CDR2 as FQGNSA. Looking up the rest from reference TRBV7-2 and TRBJ2-7 gives the full variable domain: GAGVSQSPSNKVTEKGKDVELRCDPISGHTALYWYRQSLGQGLEFLIYFQGNSAPDKSGLPSDRFSAERTGGSVSTLTIQRTQQEDSAVYLCASSLGDRAPYEQYFGPGTRLTVT.

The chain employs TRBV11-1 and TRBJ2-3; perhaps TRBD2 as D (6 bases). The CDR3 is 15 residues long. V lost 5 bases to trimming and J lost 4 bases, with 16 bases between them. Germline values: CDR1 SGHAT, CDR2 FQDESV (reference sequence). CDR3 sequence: CASSLWTGGSDTQYF. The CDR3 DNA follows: TGTGCCAGCAGCCTATGGACTGGGGGGTCAGATACGCAGTATTTT.

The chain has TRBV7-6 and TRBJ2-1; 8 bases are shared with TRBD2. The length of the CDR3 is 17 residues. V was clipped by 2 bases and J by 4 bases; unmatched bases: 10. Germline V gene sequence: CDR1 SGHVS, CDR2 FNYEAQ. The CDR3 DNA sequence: TGTGCCAGCAGCTTAAAAACGGCGGGGGGCACATACAATGAGCAGTTCTTC. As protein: CASSLKTAGGTYNEQFF.

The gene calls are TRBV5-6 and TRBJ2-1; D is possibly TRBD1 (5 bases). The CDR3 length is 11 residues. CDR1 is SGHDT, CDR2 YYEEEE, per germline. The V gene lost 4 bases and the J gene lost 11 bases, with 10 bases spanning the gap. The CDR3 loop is CASSDRTKQFF. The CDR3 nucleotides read TGTGCCAGCAGCGACCGGACAAAGCAGTTCTTC. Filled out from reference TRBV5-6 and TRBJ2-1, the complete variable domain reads DAGVTQSPTHLIKTRGQQVTLRCSPKSGHDTVSWYQQALGQGPQFIFQYYEEEERQRGNFPDRFSGHQFPNYSSELNVNALLLGDSALYLCASSDRTKQFFGPGTRLTVL.

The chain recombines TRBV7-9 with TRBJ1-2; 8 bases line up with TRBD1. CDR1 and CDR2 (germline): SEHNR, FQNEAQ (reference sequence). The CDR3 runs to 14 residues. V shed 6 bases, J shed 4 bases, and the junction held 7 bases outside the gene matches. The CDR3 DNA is TGTGCCAGCAGTTATTCTACAGGGGGCTATGGCTACACCTTC. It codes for CASSYSTGGYGYTF.

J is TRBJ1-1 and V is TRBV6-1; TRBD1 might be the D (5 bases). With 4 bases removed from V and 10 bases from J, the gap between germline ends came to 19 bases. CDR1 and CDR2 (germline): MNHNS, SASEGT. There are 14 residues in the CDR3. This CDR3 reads CASSADRPGGAAFF. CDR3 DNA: TGTGCCAGCAGTGCAGATCGGCCCGGAGGGGCAGCTTTCTTT.

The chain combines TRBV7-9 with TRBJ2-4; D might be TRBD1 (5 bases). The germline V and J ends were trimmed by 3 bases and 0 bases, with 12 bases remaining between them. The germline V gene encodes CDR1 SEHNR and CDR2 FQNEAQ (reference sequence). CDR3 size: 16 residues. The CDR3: CASSFGQGLAKNIQYF. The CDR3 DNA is TGTGCCAGCAGCTTCGGGCAGGGCTTAGCCAAAAACATTCAGTACTTC. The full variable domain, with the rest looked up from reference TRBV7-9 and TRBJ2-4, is DTGVSQNPRHKITKRGQNVTFRCDPISEHNRLYWYRQTLGQGPEFLTYFQNEAQLEKSRLLSDRFSAERPKGSFSTLEIQRTEQGDSAMYLCASSFGQGLAKNIQYFGAGTRLSVL.

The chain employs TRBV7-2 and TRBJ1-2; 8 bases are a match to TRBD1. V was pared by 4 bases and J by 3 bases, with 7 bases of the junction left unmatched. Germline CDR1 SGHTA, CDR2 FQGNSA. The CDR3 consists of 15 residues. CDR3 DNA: TGTGCCAGCAGCTCGGCACTGACAGGGGACTATGGCTACACCTTC. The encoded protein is CASSSALTGDYGYTF.

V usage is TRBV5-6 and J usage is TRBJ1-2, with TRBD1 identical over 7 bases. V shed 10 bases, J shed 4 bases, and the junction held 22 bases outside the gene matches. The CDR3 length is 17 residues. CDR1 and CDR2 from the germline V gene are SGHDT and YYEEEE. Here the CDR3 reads CAHQTTGESGTAYGYTF. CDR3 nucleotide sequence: TGTGCCCACCAAACCACCGGGGAATCCGGGACAGCCTATGGCTACACCTTC.

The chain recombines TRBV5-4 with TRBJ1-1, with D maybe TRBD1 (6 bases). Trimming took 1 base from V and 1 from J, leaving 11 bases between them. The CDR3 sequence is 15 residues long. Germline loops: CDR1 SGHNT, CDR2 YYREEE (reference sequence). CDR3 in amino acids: CASSLTGPENTEAFF. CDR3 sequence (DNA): TGTGCCAGCAGCTTGACAGGGCCCGAGAACACTGAAGCTTTCTTT.

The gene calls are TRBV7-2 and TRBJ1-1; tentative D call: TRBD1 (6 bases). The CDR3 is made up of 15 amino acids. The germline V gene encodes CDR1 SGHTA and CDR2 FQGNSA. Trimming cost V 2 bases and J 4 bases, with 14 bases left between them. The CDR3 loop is CASSLPSTGSTEAFF. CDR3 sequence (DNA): TGTGCCAGCAGCTTACCATCGACAGGTAGCACTGAAGCTTTCTTT.

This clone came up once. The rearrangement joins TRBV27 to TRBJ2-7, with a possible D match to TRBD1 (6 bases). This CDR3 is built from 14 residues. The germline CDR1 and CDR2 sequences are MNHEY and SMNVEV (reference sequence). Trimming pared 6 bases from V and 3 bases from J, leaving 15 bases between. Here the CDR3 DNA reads TGTGCCAGCAGGAGGACAGTTCCTATCTACGAGCAGTACTTC. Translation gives CASRRTVPIYEQYF.

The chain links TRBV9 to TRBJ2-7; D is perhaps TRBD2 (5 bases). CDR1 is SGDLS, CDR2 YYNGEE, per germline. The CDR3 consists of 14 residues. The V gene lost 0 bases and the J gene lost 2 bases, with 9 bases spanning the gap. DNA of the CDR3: TGTGCCAGCAGCGTAGGCGGGTCTACCTACGAGCAGTACTTC. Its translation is CASSVGGSTYEQYF. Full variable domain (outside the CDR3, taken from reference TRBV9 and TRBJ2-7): DSGVTQTPKHLITATGQRVTLRCSPRSGDLSVYWYQQSLDQGLQFLIQYYNGEERAKGNILERFSAQQFPDLHSELNLSSLELGDSALYFCASSVGGSTYEQYFGPGTRLTVT.

The CDR3 bases are TGTGCCAGCAGCCCCGGGGACAGCTACTACAATGAGCAGTTCTTC. It yields the protein CASSPGDSYYNEQFF. The V gene is TRBV5-6, the J gene TRBJ2-1; 7 nucleotides match TRBD1. The CDR3 runs to 15 residues. Germline loops: CDR1 SGHDT, CDR2 YYEEEE. V gave up 4 bases and J gave up 3 bases; unmatched junction bases: 7.